The 26 T cell receptor beta chains given below trace back to one sample, sequenced in a study of T cells in Graves' hyperthyroidism and ophthalmopathy. Using RNA transcripts as the source, TCR beta CDR3 regions were amplified. The TCR CDR3 was amplified in a first-round RT-PCR using the HTBI primer set. TCRdb re-called the multiplex PCR reads through MiXCR, storing one row per CDR3 protein. The data show under 650,000 distinct CDR3 sequences, with 16% seen just once and around 4% held by the top ten. The specimen sequenced was blood. Source of these receptors: a woman aged 25-40 years with Graves' hyperthyroidism.

V and J are TRBV27 and TRBJ2-1; 8 nucleotides line up with TRBD2. This CDR3 has 14 amino acids. CDR1 MNHEY and CDR2 SMNVEV come from the germline V gene (reference sequence). The V and J ends lost 8 bases and 0 bases, in that order; junction bases with no gene match: 3. This CDR3 is CASRGGLSYNEQFF. The CDR3 DNA is TGTGCCAGCCGGGGGGGTCTCTCCTACAATGAGCAGTTCTTC.

This chain joins TRBV2 and TRBJ2-4, with D possibly matching TRBD1 (5 bases). Germline CDR1 is SNHLY and CDR2 is FYNNEI. This CDR3 has 16 amino acids. The V end was cut by 1 base, the J end by 6 bases, with 16 bases between. The CDR3 region is CASSEEQTGRLNIQYF. CDR3 nucleotides: TGTGCCAGCAGTGAAGAGCAAACAGGAAGGCTAAACATTCAGTACTTC.

This clonotype appeared many times. The chain joins TRBV5-1 to TRBJ1-5, with D unclear. Germline CDR1 reads SGHRS; CDR2 reads YFSETQ. V lost 0 bases, J lost 4 bases, and 11 bases lay in between. The CDR3 loop spans 15 amino acids. The CDR3 sequence: CASSLGQSGNQPQHF. The CDR3 DNA reads TGCGCCAGCAGCTTGGGGCAGAGCGGTAATCAGCCCCAGCATTTT.

V usage is TRBV7-9 and J usage is TRBJ2-3; 7 bases line up with TRBD1. In germline, CDR1 is SEHNR, CDR2 FQNEAQ (reference sequence). Trimming removed 4 bases from V and 0 bases from J; junction bases left unmatched: 7. The CDR3 sequence is 16 residues long. CDR3 sequence: CASSSTGTDSTDTQYF. CDR3 in DNA: TGTGCCAGCAGCTCCACGGGGACAGACAGCACAGATACGCAGTATTTT.

This clonotype has ten or more counts. The genes are TRBV5-1 and TRBJ2-1; 9 nucleotides align to TRBD2. Germline CDR1 SGHRS, CDR2 YFSETQ. This CDR3 spans 15 amino acids. J lost 5 bases, V lost 6 bases, and 9 bases had no gene match. As DNA, the CDR3 is TGCGCCAGCAACTTAGGACTAGCGAACAACAATGAGCAGTTCTTC. It yields the protein CASNLGLANNNEQFF.

This clonotype occurred many times. The chain has TRBV2 and TRBJ2-1; 8 nucleotides match TRBD1. Unmatched junction bases numbered 31, after V lost 6 bases and J lost 9 bases. Germline V lookup: CDR1 SNHLY, CDR2 FYNNEI. The CDR3 loop spans 21 amino acids. This chain's CDR3 is CASRGTGQGTRSERGKREQFF. The DNA of the CDR3 is TGTGCCAGCAGGGGGACTGGACAGGGAACGAGGAGCGAGAGGGGGAAGCGTGAGCAGTTCTTC.

There are many counts of this clonotype. J is TRBJ1-6 and V is TRBV3-1; maybe TRBD1 (5 bases). There are 15 residues in the CDR3. V was pared by 3 bases and J by 14 bases, with 20 bases between. Germline V gene lookup returns CDR1 LGHDT and CDR2 YNNKEL (reference sequence). The CDR3 reads CASSHSLAGSFALHF. As DNA, the CDR3 is TGTGCCAGCAGCCACAGCTTAGCAGGGTCGTTCGCCCTCCACTTT. The variable domain in full, completed from reference TRBV3-1 and TRBJ1-6, reads DTAVSQTPKYLVTQMGNDKSIKCEQNLGHDTMYWYKQDSKKFLKIMFSYNNKELIINETVPNRFSPKSPDKAHLNLHINSLELGDSAVYFCASSHSLAGSFALHFGNGTRLTVT.

In its sample, this clonotype was seen many times. The chain employs TRBV6-6 and TRBJ2-3, with 13 positions matching TRBD2. CDR1 is MNHNY, CDR2 SVGAGI, per germline (reference sequence). V lost 2 bases and J lost 6; bases outside the gene matches: 5. This CDR3 is built from 16 residues. In nucleotides, the CDR3 is TGTGCCAGCAGTTACGGACTAGCGGGAGAATCTGATACGCAGTATTTT. Translated, it gives CASSYGLAGESDTQYF.

This chain uses TRBV4-2 with TRBJ1-5; 11 positions match TRBD1. The germline V gene has CDR1 LGHNA and CDR2 YNFKEQ. Germline trimming cut 4 bases from V and 5 bases from J; bases unmatched to any gene: 10. This CDR3 comprises 17 residues. The CDR3 DNA follows: TGTGCCAGCAGCCCAGTTGCGGGACAGGGGGTTGATCAGCCCCAGCATTTT. Protein: CASSPVAGQGVDQPQHF.

On this clonotype itself: One base away lies a much larger clone, so this may be a sequencing read error. The chain recombines TRBV7-2 with TRBJ2-1; 11 nucleotides line up with TRBD2. Germline lookup yields CDR1 SGHTA and CDR2 FQGNSA. J was trimmed by 10 bases and V by 1 base; bases with no gene match: 9. The CDR3 contains 16 residues. The CDR3 reads CASSLGWASGRSEQFF. In nucleotides, the CDR3 is TGTGCCAGCAGCTTAGGTTGGGCTAGCGGGAGGAGCGAGCAGTTCTTC.

This clonotype showed up just a few times. The genes are TRBV29-1 and TRBJ2-3; TRBD1 matches 9 bases. The CDR3 is 13 residues long. Germline trimming cut 4 bases from V and 4 bases from J; bases unmatched to any gene: 3. Germline-derived CDR1 and CDR2 are SQVTM and ANQGSEA. CDR3 sequence (DNA): TGCAGCGTTGGAGGGACAGGGTCAGATACGCAGTATTTT. This encodes CSVGGTGSDTQYF.

The chain couples TRBV12-3 or TRBV12-4 to TRBJ2-6; tentatively, D is TRBD2 (6 bases). V lost 6 bases to trimming and J lost 4 bases, with 16 bases between them. This CDR3 is 16 amino acids long. CDR3 in DNA: TGTGCCAGCAGCGTAGGGGAGGAATCCGGGGCCAACGTCCTGACTTTC. Protein: CASSVGEESGANVLTF.

The table lists this clonotype with a few counts. This chain connects TRBV7-6 to TRBJ2-1, with D unclear. V lost 1 base, J lost 2 bases, and 9 bases lay in between. The germline CDR1 and CDR2 sequences are SGHVS and FNYEAQ. The CDR3 has 15 residues. CDR3 region: CASSLGGNAYNEQFF. The CDR3 nucleotides are TGTGCCAGCAGCTTAGGGGGAAACGCCTACAATGAGCAGTTCTTC.

This clonotype was picked up many times. This sequence joins TRBV25-1 and TRBJ2-7, with 10 bases identical to TRBD2. The length of the CDR3 is 15 residues. Unmatched junction bases numbered 7, after V lost 5 bases and J lost 3 bases. Germline loops: CDR1 MGHDK, CDR2 SYGVNS. The CDR3 bases are TGTGCCAGCAGTAGGGCTAGCGGGAGAATCTACGAGCAGTACTTC. This gives the protein CASSRASGRIYEQYF.

A single count supports this clonotype. The CDR3 DNA sequence: TGTGCCAGCAGAATCCTGACAGGTAGCAATCAGCCCCAGCATTTT. It specifies CASRILTGSNQPQHF. The chain combines TRBV6-1 with TRBJ1-5; D perhaps matches TRBD1 (6 bases). The CDR3 covers 15 residues. V was pared by 6 bases and J by 0 bases, with 12 bases between. Germline loops: CDR1 MNHNS, CDR2 SASEGT.

CDR3 sequence: CAWSYRVNSPYEQYF. The CDR3 bases are TGTGCCTGGAGTTACAGGGTTAATTCCCCCTACGAGCAGTACTTC. The chain combines TRBV30 with TRBJ2-7; D may be TRBD1 (6 bases). Germline V lookup: CDR1 GTSNPN, CDR2 SVGIG (reference sequence). V lost 2 bases to trimming and J lost 2 bases, with 16 bases between them. This CDR3 contains 15 residues. Drawing the rest from reference TRBV30 and TRBJ2-7, the complete variable domain is SQTIHQWPATLVQPVGSPLSLECTVEGTSNPNLYWYRQAAGRGLQLLFYSVGIGQISSEVPQNLSASRPQDRQFILSSKKLLLSDSGFYLCAWSYRVNSPYEQYFGPGTRLTVT.

This rearrangement joins TRBV20-1 to TRBJ1-1; tentatively, D is TRBD1 (5 bases). V lost 6 bases to trimming and J lost 3 bases, with 26 bases between them. The CDR3 totals 17 residues. Germline V gene lookup returns CDR1 DFQATT and CDR2 SNEGSKA (reference sequence). The CDR3 bases are TGCAGTGCCGATTACAGGTCGGCATTGAGCATTGACACTGAAGCTTTCTTT. Amino acid sequence: CSADYRSALSIDTEAFF.

A word on this clonotype: A read error is possible here, since a much larger clone lies one base away. The rearrangement uses TRBV12-3 or TRBV12-4 and TRBJ1-2; a possible D gene is TRBD1 (6 bases). The CDR3 contains 14 residues. The CDR3 DNA sequence: TGTGCCAGCAGTTGGCAGGGGATTAACTATGGCTGCACCTTC. Its protein is CASSWQGINYGCTF.

V gene TRBV20-1 combines with J gene TRBJ2-1; tentatively, D is TRBD2 (5 bases). The J call may be wrong; the DNA end is better matched by TRBJ2-7. CDR1 is DFQATT, CDR2 SNEGSKA, per germline (reference sequence). The CDR3 sequence is 16 residues long. The CDR3 sequence: CSARDLTGKSYNEQYF. CDR3 nucleotide sequence: TGCAGTGCTAGAGATCTTACGGGGAAGTCCTACAATGAGCAGTACTTC.

This clonotype was recorded many times. The chain combines TRBV6-1 with TRBJ2-7, with TRBD2 matching 8 bases. The V and J ends lost 5 bases and 2 bases, in that order; junction bases with no gene match: 11. From germline, CDR1 is MNHNS and CDR2 SASEGT. The CDR3 extends over 16 amino acids. As DNA, the CDR3 is TGTGCCAGCAGTTCTCAGCGGGAGAGGGACCCCTACGAGCAGTACTTC. This sequence encodes CASSSQRERDPYEQYF.

This clonotype was recorded a few times. This rearrangement joins TRBV7-3 to TRBJ2-1; possibly TRBD2 for D (5 bases). V gave up 2 bases and J gave up 6 bases, with 14 bases separating them. CDR3 length: 15 amino acids. Germline V gene data show CDR1 as SGHTA and CDR2 as FQGTGA. The CDR3 bases are TGTGCCAGCAGCTTATCGGAGGACTTTATCAATGAGCAGTTCTTC. As protein: CASSLSEDFINEQFF.

There are many counts of this clonotype. Written as DNA, the CDR3 is TGTGCCAGCAGTGATCAAGGGGGGGTAGGCTACGAGCAGTACTTC. Protein sequence: CASSDQGGVGYEQYF. The V call is TRBV2, the J call TRBJ2-7, with a possible D match to TRBD2 (7 bases). This CDR3 is 15 amino acids long. V was cut by 3 bases and J by 3 bases, with 15 bases left in between. The germline V gene encodes CDR1 SNHLY and CDR2 FYNNEI.

The chain links TRBV30 to TRBJ2-1; no reliable D call. The CDR3 spans 13 residues. Germline-derived CDR1 and CDR2 are GTSNPN and SVGIG (reference sequence). V lost 0 bases to trimming and J lost 5 bases, with 8 bases between them. The CDR3 DNA sequence: TGTGCCTGGAGTGTCGCACTGGACAATGAGCAGTTCTTC. Residues: CAWSVALDNEQFF.

This clonotype was detected only a few times. The chain's CDR3 is CASRPESGDTQYF. The CDR3 DNA reads TGTGCCAGCAGACCCGAGAGTGGCGATACGCAGTATTTT. The genes are TRBV4-2 and TRBJ2-3; D is unclear. Trimming took 6 bases from V and 6 from J, leaving 13 bases between them. Germline-derived CDR1 and CDR2 are LGHNA and YNFKEQ. The CDR3 is made up of 13 amino acids.

CDR3 in DNA: TGTGCCAGCAACCCAGCGGGACAGGAGAACACCGGGGAGCTGTTTTTT. It yields the protein CASNPAGQENTGELFF. V and J are TRBV28 and TRBJ2-2, with D maybe TRBD1 (8 bases). The V gene's germline CDR1 is MDHEN and CDR2 SYDVKM. V lost 7 bases to trimming and J lost 1 base, with 16 bases between them. The length of the CDR3 is 16 residues.

This clonotype has a count of ten or more. The chain recombines TRBV2 with TRBJ2-1; D is perhaps TRBD2 (6 bases). Trimming removed 2 bases at V and 1 base at J, with 9 bases between. Germline CDR1 SNHLY, CDR2 FYNNEI. The CDR3 runs 15 residues. The CDR3 DNA sequence: TGTGCCAGCAGTGAACTGGGACTGTCCTACAATGAGCAGTTCTTC. It yields the protein CASSELGLSYNEQFF.